This TCR beta chain was recorded in a study of blood T cell repertoires in COVID-19. The data were produced by immunoSEQ multiplex PCR, yet TCRdb's version contains in-frame clones alone and is incomplete. The sample contains roughly 260,000 clones, 85% to 95% of which appear only once. The V segment lost 4 bases and the J segment 1 base; nucleotides outside the gene matches: 4. The length of the CDR3 is 16 residues. Germline-derived CDR1 and CDR2 are SGDLS and YYNGEE. The specimen was PBMCs or T cells enriched from blood (not recorded which). This receptor was obtained from a woman aged 18-29 years who had recovered from COVID-19. The rearrangement links TRBV9 to TRBJ2-3; TRBD2 agrees at 12 bases. The CDR3 spells CASSRLAGGGTDTQYF. Written as DNA, the CDR3 is TGTGCCAGCAGCAGGCTAGCGGGAGGGGGCACAGATACGCAGTATTTT.